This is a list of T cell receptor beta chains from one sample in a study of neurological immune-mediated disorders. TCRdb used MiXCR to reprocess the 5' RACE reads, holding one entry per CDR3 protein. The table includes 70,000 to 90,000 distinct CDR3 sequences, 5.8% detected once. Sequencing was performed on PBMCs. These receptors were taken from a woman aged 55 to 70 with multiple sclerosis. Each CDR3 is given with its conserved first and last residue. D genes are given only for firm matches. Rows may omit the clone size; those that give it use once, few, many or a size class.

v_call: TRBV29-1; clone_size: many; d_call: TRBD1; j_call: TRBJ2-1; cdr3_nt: TGCAGCGTTGTAAAATGGACAGGGGGCATTGAGCAGTTCTTC; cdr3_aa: CSVVKWTGGIEQFF
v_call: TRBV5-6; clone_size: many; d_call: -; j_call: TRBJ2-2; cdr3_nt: TGTGCCAGCAGCTTTCGATGGAACACCGGGGAGCTGTTTTTT; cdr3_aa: CASSFRWNTGELFF
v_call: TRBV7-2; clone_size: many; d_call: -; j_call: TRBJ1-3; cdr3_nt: TGTGCCAGCAGCCCGACAGCTGGAAACACCATATATTTT; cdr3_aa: CASSPTAGNTIYF
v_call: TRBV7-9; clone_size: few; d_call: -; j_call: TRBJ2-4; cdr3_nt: TGTGCCAGCAGTACCCCGAGGGACGGAGTGGCCAAAAACATTCAGTACTTC; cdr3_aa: CASSTPRDGVAKNIQYF
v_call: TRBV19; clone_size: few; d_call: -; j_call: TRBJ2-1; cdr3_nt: TGTGCCAGTCGCCAGCTTACTAAAAATTACAATGAGCAGTTCTTC; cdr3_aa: CASRQLTKNYNEQFF
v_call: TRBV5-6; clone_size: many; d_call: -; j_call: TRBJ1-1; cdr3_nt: TGTGCCAGCAGCGGACTGATGAACACTGAAGCTTTCTTT; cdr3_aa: CASSGLMNTEAFF
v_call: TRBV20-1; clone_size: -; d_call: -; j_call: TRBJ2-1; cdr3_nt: TGCAGTGCTAGCTTTAGTTCCGATGAGCAGTTCTTC; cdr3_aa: CSASFSSDEQFF
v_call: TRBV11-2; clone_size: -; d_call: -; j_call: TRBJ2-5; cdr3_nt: TGTGCCAGCAGCTCTAGAGTCGGCACACAAGAGACCCAGTACTTC; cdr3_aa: CASSSRVGTQETQYF
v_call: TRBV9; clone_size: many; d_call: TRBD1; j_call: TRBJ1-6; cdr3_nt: TGTGCCAGCAGCGTCGCTGGGACAGCTAATTCACCCCTCCACTTT; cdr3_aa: CASSVAGTANSPLHF
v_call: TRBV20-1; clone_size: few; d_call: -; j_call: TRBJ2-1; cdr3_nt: TGCAGTGCAAAAGGCCAGGGTTCCTACAATGAGCAGTTCTTC; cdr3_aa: CSAKGQGSYNEQFF
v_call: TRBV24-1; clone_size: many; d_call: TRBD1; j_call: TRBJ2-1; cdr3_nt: TGTGCCACCAGTGACCGACAGGGGGCTCGGAATGAGCAGTTCTTC; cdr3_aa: CATSDRQGARNEQFF
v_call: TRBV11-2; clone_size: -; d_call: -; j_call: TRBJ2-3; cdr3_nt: TGTGCCAGCAGCCGAGGTAGAGGGGGAGCTGGTACGCAGTATTTT; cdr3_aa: CASSRGRGGAGTQYF
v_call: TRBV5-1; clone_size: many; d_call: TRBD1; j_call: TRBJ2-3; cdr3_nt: TGCGCCAGCGCTCGACAGGGCCGGGGTGGTGATACGCAGTATTTT; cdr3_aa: CASARQGRGGDTQYF
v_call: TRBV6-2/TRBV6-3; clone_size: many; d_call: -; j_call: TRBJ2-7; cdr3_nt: TGTGCCAGCACGTCATTGCGAATATACGAGCAGTACTTC; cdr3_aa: CASTSLRIYEQYF
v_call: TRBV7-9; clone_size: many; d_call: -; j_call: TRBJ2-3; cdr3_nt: TGTGCCAGCAGCCGCCGGGCAGGAACAGATACGCAGTATTTT; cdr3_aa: CASSRRAGTDTQYF
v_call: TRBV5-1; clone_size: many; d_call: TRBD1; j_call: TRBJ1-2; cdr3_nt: TGCGCCAGCAGCTTTGGAGATCGAGACAGGGGAGGGTATGGCTACACCTTC; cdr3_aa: CASSFGDRDRGGYGYTF
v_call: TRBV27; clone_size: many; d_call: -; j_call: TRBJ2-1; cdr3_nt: TGTGCCAGCAGTTTATCCCGCCCACGGGCCCGGGACAATGAGCAGTTCTTC; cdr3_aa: CASSLSRPRARDNEQFF
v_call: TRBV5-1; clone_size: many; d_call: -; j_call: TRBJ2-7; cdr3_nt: TGCGCCAGCAGCTTGGAGGGGATCTCCTACTACGAGCAGTACTTC; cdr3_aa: CASSLEGISYYEQYF
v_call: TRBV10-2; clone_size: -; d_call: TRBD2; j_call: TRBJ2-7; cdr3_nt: TGCGCCAGCAGACCCGGGACTAGCGGGGAGCAGTACTTC; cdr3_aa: CASRPGTSGEQYF
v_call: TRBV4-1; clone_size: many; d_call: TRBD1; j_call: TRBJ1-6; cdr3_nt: TGCGCCAGCAGCGGGGGGACAGGGCGTAATTCACCCCTCCACTTT; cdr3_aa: CASSGGTGRNSPLHF
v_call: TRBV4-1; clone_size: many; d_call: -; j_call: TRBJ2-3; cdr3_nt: TGCGCCAGCACTACCACCGGCGCAGATACGCAGTATTTT; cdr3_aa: CASTTTGADTQYF
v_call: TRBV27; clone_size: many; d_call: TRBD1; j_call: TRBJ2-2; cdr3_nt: TGTGCCAGCAGTTCGGGACAGGGGTATCCCGGGGAGCTGTTTTTT; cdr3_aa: CASSSGQGYPGELFF
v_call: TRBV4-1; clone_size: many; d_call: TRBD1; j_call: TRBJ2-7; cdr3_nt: TGCGCCAGCAGCCACGACCGGGACAGTTTCTACGAGCAGTACTTC; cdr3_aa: CASSHDRDSFYEQYF
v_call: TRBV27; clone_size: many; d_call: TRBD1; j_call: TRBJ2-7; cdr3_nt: TGTGCCAGCAGTCGGACAGGGGGTTCCTACGAGCAGTACTTC; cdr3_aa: CASSRTGGSYEQYF
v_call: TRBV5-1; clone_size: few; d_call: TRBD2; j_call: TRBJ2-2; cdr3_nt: TGCGCCAGCAGCCAACCGGGACTAGCGGGGGGGAACACCGGGGAGCTGTTTTTT; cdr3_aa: CASSQPGLAGGNTGELFF
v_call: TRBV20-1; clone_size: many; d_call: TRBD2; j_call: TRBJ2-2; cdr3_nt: TGCAGTGCTAGTCGGGGGGGCGCGGTCGGGGAGCTGTTTTTT; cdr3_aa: CSASRGGAVGELFF
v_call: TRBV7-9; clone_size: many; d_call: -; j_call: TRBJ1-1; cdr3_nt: TGTGCCAGCAGCTCAATTTTGCCGCCGGTGAACACTGAAGCTTTCTTT; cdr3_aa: CASSSILPPVNTEAFF